The clone carrying this T cell receptor (beta chain) came up a few times. No antigen is known for it. Following an approximately 10-day culture, CD4+ T cells were purified. The sample is drawn from a study of vaccination effects on CD4 cells after COVID-19. Deletions cut 0 bases from V and 12 bases from J, with 11 bases between. CDR1 and CDR2 (germline): SGHAT, FQNNGV. The CDR3 is made up of 13 amino acids. Produced via immunoSEQ multiplex PCR; TCRdb's table is partial and in-frame only. The sample has tens of thousands of clones; about 72% are singletons. The chain couples TRBV11-2 to TRBJ1-4; D gene ambiguous. This TCR derives from a human donor who had a prior SARS-CoV-2 infection. This specimen consisted of CD4+ T cells from PBMCs cultured without peptide, obtained before COVID-19 vaccination. The CDR3 region is CASSLDREGQLFF. CDR3 coding DNA: TGTGCCAGCAGCTTAGATCGGGAGGGCCAACTGTTTTTT.